The entry below describes one TCR beta chain. Antigen: not known. Its ends do not fully match the called genes, so a read error is possible. The CDR3 goes on 3 residues after the read ends, and that part is filled in from the germline J gene. This record comes from a study of T cell clonality in common variable immunodeficiency. Findings and caveats of the study: The cause of increased CVID clonality remains unclear without subpopulation sequencing. Fewer TCRbeta clones were shared among CVID subjects than controls. In common variable immunodeficiency, TCR beta chains reportedly carried fewer deletions and N-nucleotide insertions.

CVID meant reduced serum IgG, IgA and/or IgM plus specific antibody deficiency. Both groups were predominantly of Caucasian heritage. Sequencing used immunoSEQ multiplex PCR; TCRdb keeps in-frame clones, though not all of them. The ten top clones account for roughly 4.5%, within a sample of around 16,000 clones. The germline gives CDR1 SNHLY, CDR2 FYNNEI. The CDR3 consists of 13 residues. The source material was peripheral blood mononuclear cells. This clonotype originated in a human donor with common variable immunodeficiency. The chain has TRBV2 and TRBJ1-1; TRBD1 is a possible D gene (5 bases). The DNA read from the CDR3 is TGTGCCAGCAGAGAAGCAGGGCCGCTTGAA. It encodes CASREAGPLE. Given in full, the CDR3 is CASREAGPLEAFF. Full variable domain (missing parts from reference TRBV2 and TRBJ1-1): EPEVTQTPSHQVTQMGQEVILRCVPISNHLYFYWYRQILGQKVEFLVSFYNNEISEKSEIFDDQFSVERPDGSNFTLKIRSTKLEDSAMYFCASREAGPLEAFFGQGTRLTVV.